A selection of T cell receptor beta chains follows, all from one sample in a study of blood T cell repertoires in COVID-19. The protocol was immunoSEQ multiplex PCR, while the TCRdb copy is restricted to in-frame clones and leaves out a portion. This table has approximately 94,000 clones, approximately 90% appearing once. Input material: peripheral blood. All receptors come from a woman between 45 and 60 years old in a cohort sampled during active COVID-19. Each CDR3 is given with its conserved first and last residue. The D gene is left open where the match is weak. For some rows the clone size is stated as once, few or many, or as a class when expanded; others skip it.

V: TRBV6-4
J: TRBJ2-3
size: NA
D: TRBD1
length: 13
DNA: TGTGCCAGCAGTAGACAGGGGAGAGATACGCAGTATTTT
CDR3: CASSRQGRDTQYF

V: TRBV6-5
J: TRBJ2-7
size: once
D: NA
length: 12
DNA: TGTGCCAGCAGGAAGACAGCGTACGAGCAGTACTTC
CDR3: CASRKTAYEQYF

V: TRBV4-1
J: TRBJ2-1
size: NA
D: NA
length: 14
DNA: TGCGCCAGCAGCCAATGGACTAACTACAATGAGCAGTTCTTC
CDR3: CASSQWTNYNEQFF

V: TRBV7-9
J: TRBJ2-5
size: NA
D: TRBD1
length: 15
DNA: TGTGCCAGCGGTCCACTTGGACAGGCCCAAGAGACCCAGTACTTC
CDR3: CASGPLGQAQETQYF

V: TRBV11-2
J: TRBJ2-3
size: few
D: TRBD1
length: 13
DNA: TGTGCCAGCAGCTTAACAGGGGCAGATACGCAGTATTTT
CDR3: CASSLTGADTQYF

V: TRBV5-1
J: TRBJ1-2
size: NA
D: NA
length: 16
DNA: TGCGCCAGCAGCTTGGAAGGGACACCGGGGAACTATGGCTACACCTTC
CDR3: CASSLEGTPGNYGYTF

V: TRBV14
J: TRBJ2-1
size: NA
D: TRBD1
length: 17
DNA: TGTGCCAGCAGCCCATCTACAGGGGCAGGCTCCTACAATGAGCAGTTCTTC
CDR3: CASSPSTGAGSYNEQFF

V: TRBV2
J: TRBJ2-7
size: NA
D: NA
length: 12
DNA: TGTGCCAGCAGTGAGTATCCCTACGAGCAGTACTTC
CDR3: CASSEYPYEQYF

V: TRBV7-9
J: TRBJ1-1
size: NA
D: NA
length: 15
DNA: TGTGCCAGCAGCTCCGGCGGACACTCGAACACTGAAGCTTTCTTT
CDR3: CASSSGGHSNTEAFF

V: TRBV27
J: TRBJ2-7
size: NA
D: NA
length: 13
DNA: TGTGCCAGCAGTTTGAGCGACTCCTACGAGCAGTACTTC
CDR3: CASSLSDSYEQYF

V: TRBV5-1
J: TRBJ2-5
size: NA
D: NA
length: 13
DNA: TGCGCCAGCAGCTTGAGACAGCAAGAGACCCAGTACTTC
CDR3: CASSLRQQETQYF

V: TRBV3-1/TRBV3-2
J: TRBJ2-7
size: NA
D: TRBD2
length: 12
DNA: TGTGCCACCCTGGGGCGGGAGGGCGAGCAGTACTTC
CDR3: CATLGREGEQYF